These 13 T cell receptor beta chains were all obtained from the same sample, sequenced in a study of cytotoxic CD8 clonotypes in ibrutinib-treated CLL. Repertoires were generated with immunoSEQ multiplex PCR, while TCRdb's copy carries only in-frame clones and drops some. The repertoire holds around 250,000 clones, with 70% as singletons. This specimen was PBMCs, taken after 24 months of ibrutinib treatment. The receptors stem from a human donor with chronic lymphocytic leukemia.

The chain uses TRBV28 and TRBJ2-1; weak D call: TRBD2 (6 bases). The CDR3 consists of 14 residues. Per germline, CDR1 MDHEN and CDR2 SYDVKM. Trimming took off 7 bases at V and 4 bases at J, with 14 bases between the two ends. CDR3 protein: CASNGDFRYNEQFF. In DNA, the CDR3 is TGTGCCAGCAATGGGGACTTCCGATACAATGAGCAGTTCTTC.

The J gene is TRBJ2-4, the V gene TRBV30, with TRBD2 identical over 13 bases. Trimming cost V 1 base and J 6 bases; bases outside gene matches: 12. The germline V gene has CDR1 GTSNPN and CDR2 SVGIG (reference sequence). The CDR3 runs to 18 residues. CDR3 residues: CAWSAPPGLAGDPNIQYF. CDR3 DNA sequence: TGTGCCTGGAGTGCGCCCCCAGGACTAGCGGGAGATCCAAACATTCAGTACTTC.

This clone was observed a single time. The rearrangement joins TRBV4-1 to TRBJ2-7, with 7 bases lining up with TRBD2. The CDR3 extends over 14 amino acids. After removal of 1 base from V and 9 bases from J, the junction contained 9 bases not matched to a gene. Per germline, CDR1 MGHRA and CDR2 YSYEKL. In DNA form, the CDR3 reads TGCGCCAGCAGCCAAGGCAGCCTAGCGGACGCGCAGTACTTC. Encoded protein: CASSQGSLADAQYF.

This clone has a single count. The chain recombines TRBV9 with TRBJ1-2, with D unresolved. The germline V gene encodes CDR1 SGDLS and CDR2 YYNGEE. There are 14 residues in the CDR3. With 3 bases removed from V and 7 bases from J, the gap between germline ends came to 16 bases. CDR3 sequence: CASSESAALGGYTF. CDR3 DNA sequence: TGTGCCAGCAGCGAAAGCGCGGCCTTAGGTGGCTACACCTTC.

The chain links TRBV28 to TRBJ1-2; D remains ambiguous. This CDR3 is built from 12 residues. V was pared by 6 bases and J by 8 bases, with 13 bases between. Germline CDR1 MDHEN, CDR2 SYDVKM. In DNA, the CDR3 is TGTGCCAGCAGGGAGGTAATGGGAGGCTACACCTTC. It codes for CASREVMGGYTF.

This chain connects TRBV9 to TRBJ2-3, with 10 bases identical to TRBD1. This CDR3 is 18 amino acids long. Germline CDR1 is SGDLS and CDR2 is YYNGEE. V was pared by 0 bases and J by 1 base, with 8 bases of the junction left unmatched. The CDR3 nucleotides are TGTGCCAGCAGCGTAGCCTATGGGACAGGGGACCGCACAGATACGCAGTATTTT. As protein: CASSVAYGTGDRTDTQYF.

The genes are TRBV6-1 and TRBJ1-2, with D perhaps TRBD1 (6 bases). Germline lookup yields CDR1 MNHNS and CDR2 SASEGT. The CDR3 sequence is 14 residues long. Trimming cost V 2 bases and J 8 bases, with 15 bases left between them. CDR3 residues: CASSENRGRWGYTF. CDR3 DNA sequence: TGTGCCAGCAGTGAAAATCGGGGGCGGTGGGGCTACACCTTC.

The chain joins TRBV9 to TRBJ2-3, with D possibly matching TRBD2 (6 bases). This CDR3 is 13 amino acids long. Trimming removed 7 bases at V and 7 bases at J, with 16 bases between. Looked up from germline, CDR1 is SGDLS and CDR2 is YYNGEE. The CDR3 reads CASASGSRNTQYF. In DNA form, the CDR3 reads TGTGCCAGCGCCTCCGGGAGTAGGAATACGCAGTATTTT.

This clone occurred a few times. The V gene is TRBV6-6, the J gene TRBJ2-7; 9 nucleotides align to TRBD2. From germline, CDR1 is MNHNY and CDR2 SVGAGI (reference sequence). J lost 4 bases, V lost 10 bases, and 8 bases had no gene match. This CDR3 is built from 13 residues. This CDR3 reads CATIAGELYEQYF. The CDR3 DNA sequence: TGTGCCACCATAGCGGGAGAACTGTACGAGCAGTACTTC.

The chain employs TRBV9 and TRBJ2-2, with D possibly being TRBD2 (5 bases). Trimming stripped 6 bases from V and 0 bases from J, with 9 bases between. CDR1 is SGDLS, CDR2 YYNGEE, per germline. The CDR3 contains 14 residues. The DNA of the CDR3 is TGTGCCAGCAACACGGGATCGAACACCGGGGAGCTGTTTTTT. Amino acid sequence: CASNTGSNTGELFF.

This chain links TRBV6-6 with TRBJ1-1; D remains unclear. The V end lost 4 bases, the J end lost 4 bases, and 10 bases lay between the germline ends. The germline V gene encodes CDR1 MNHNY and CDR2 SVGAGI (reference sequence). The CDR3 loop spans 13 amino acids. The CDR3 region is CASSFREFTEAFF. The CDR3 region has the DNA TGTGCCAGCAGTTTTAGGGAGTTCACTGAAGCTTTCTTT.

J is TRBJ2-3 and V is TRBV19, with 12 positions matching TRBD2. CDR1 and CDR2 (germline): LNHDA, SQIVND (reference sequence). This CDR3 has 15 amino acids. V gave up 6 bases and J gave up 4 bases; unmatched junction bases: 5. Here the CDR3 reads CASSPLAGGPDTQYF. The CDR3 coding sequence is TGTGCCAGTAGCCCACTAGCGGGAGGCCCAGATACGCAGTATTTT.

This clone was detected only a few times. This chain links TRBV9 with TRBJ2-7, with 9 nucleotides matching TRBD1. Per the germline V gene, CDR1 is SGDLS and CDR2 is YYNGEE. The CDR3 is 13 residues long. The J segment lost 5 bases and the V segment lost 4 bases, leaving 4 bases of the junction unmatched. The chain's CDR3 is CASSLTGGHEQYF. CDR3 nucleotides: TGTGCCAGCAGCCTGACAGGGGGACACGAGCAGTACTTC.